This TCR beta chain was found in a study of identical twins. Study results and caveats: These conclusions were based on statistical analysis (cross-sectional, not following the same donors).

As to this clonotype: Its cognate antigen is unknown.

V was pared by 3 bases and J by 2 bases, with 3 bases of the junction left unmatched. The CDR3 consists of 16 residues. A template switching step contributed a universal primer site, while unique molecular identifiers were present in the cDNA. From the 5' RACE reads, TCRdb called clonotypes with MiXCR, one entry per CDR3 protein. The data hold around 550,000 distinct CDR3 sequences, with roughly 15% observed a single time. These data also formed part of another study, on yellow fever vaccine responses in identical twins. That source reports: Vaccine T cell responses of twins reportedly seemed partly convergent and partly personalized.

The receptor comes from a woman under 30 in good health. Sequences were obtained from CD4+ T cells sorted from blood. V usage is TRBV12-3 or TRBV12-4 and J usage is TRBJ2-6, with 8 bases aligning to TRBD1. In DNA form, the CDR3 reads TGTGCCAGCAGTTTCCAGGGGGCGGCTGGGGCCAACGTCCTGACTTTC. Residues: CASSFQGAAGANVLTF.